The 18 T cell receptor beta chains below were found in one sample sequenced in a study of shared clonotypes between healthy human individuals. Sequenced by immunoSEQ multiplex PCR; TCRdb stores in-frame clones only, minus some. The sample has roughly 1,500,000 clones; 95% to 99% are singletons. The specimen sequenced was naive CD4+ T cells sorted from blood. The subset is: CD45RA+ positively selected. The receptors stem from a man between 25 and 39 years old in good health.

This chain connects TRBV5-5 to TRBJ2-1, with D possibly TRBD2 on 5 matching bases. With 0 bases removed from V and 2 bases from J, the gap between germline ends came to 9 bases. The CDR3 consists of 15 residues. Germline values: CDR1 SGHKS, CDR2 YYEKEE (reference sequence). The CDR3 nucleotides are TGTGCCAGCAGCTTGGGAGCGGCCGCCTACAATGAGCAGTTCTTC. As protein: CASSLGAAAYNEQFF.

V usage is TRBV6-6 and J usage is TRBJ1-1; TRBD1 aligns across 10 bases. V was clipped by 4 bases and J by 3 bases; unmatched bases: 8. Germline V gives CDR1 MNHNY, CDR2 SVGAGI (reference sequence). CDR3 length: 16 amino acids. Here the CDR3 reads CASSSERTGGDTEAFF. Written as DNA, the CDR3 is TGTGCCAGCAGTTCCGAAAGGACAGGGGGGGACACTGAAGCTTTCTTT.

The chain uses TRBV7-9 and TRBJ2-7; 7 bases line up with TRBD2. From germline, CDR1 is SEHNR and CDR2 FQNEAQ (reference sequence). The CDR3 is made up of 18 amino acids. The V gene end was trimmed by 2 bases and the J gene end by 3 bases; junction bases not matched to a gene: 16. CDR3 bases: TGTGCCAGCAGCTTATTGGCCCCCCGGAGCGGGATTGACTACGAGCAGTACTTC. Its protein is CASSLLAPRSGIDYEQYF. Full variable domain (remainder filled in from reference TRBV7-9 and TRBJ2-7): DTGVSQNPRHKITKRGQNVTFRCDPISEHNRLYWYRQTLGQGPEFLTYFQNEAQLEKSRLLSDRFSAERPKGSFSTLEIQRTEQGDSAMYLCASSLLAPRSGIDYEQYFGPGTRLTVT.

The chain carries TRBV18 and TRBJ2-1; TRBD2 agrees at 8 bases. Germline lookup yields CDR1 KGHSH and CDR2 LQKENI. The CDR3 spans 15 residues. Germline trimming cut 1 base from V and 7 bases from J; bases unmatched to any gene: 6. The CDR3 coding sequence is TGTGCCAGCTCACCACGGACGGGAGGGCCGAATGAGCAGTTCTTC. Encoded protein: CASSPRTGGPNEQFF.

This chain links TRBV6-1 with TRBJ2-7; 10 nucleotides align to TRBD1. The CDR3 sequence is 19 residues long. Trimming cost V 1 base and J 3 bases; bases outside gene matches: 15. CDR1 and CDR2 (germline): MNHNS, SASEGT. CDR3 DNA sequence: TGTGCCAGCAGTGAAGGGGCCCCCGGCGGACAGGGGGGAAACTACGAGCAGTACTTC. Amino acids: CASSEGAPGGQGGNYEQYF.

Turning to this clone: One end of the junction fails to match germline, which may point to a read error. The gene calls are TRBV2 and TRBJ2-7; 7 nucleotides agree with TRBD1. CDR1 and CDR2 from the germline V gene are SNHLY and FYNNEI. The CDR3 has 11 amino acids. The CDR3 loop reads CASSERTGYSF. The DNA for the CDR3 is TGTGCCAGCAGTGAAAGGACAGGATATTCGTTC.

The gene calls are TRBV11-2 and TRBJ1-2; possible D gene TRBD1, 5 bases. Germline values: CDR1 SGHAT, CDR2 FQNNGV. The CDR3 totals 15 residues. Trimming took 10 bases from V and 5 from J, leaving 23 bases between them. The CDR3 DNA is TGTGCCACCTCACGAACTCCCAGGGAGATTTATGGCTACACCTTC. This codes for CATSRTPREIYGYTF.

This rearrangement joins TRBV20-1 to TRBJ2-1; the D is unclear. Trimming took 3 bases from V and 5 from J, leaving 5 bases between them. The CDR3 contains 11 residues. Germline V lookup: CDR1 DFQATT, CDR2 SNEGSKA (reference sequence). The CDR3 spells CSARIHNEQFF. DNA for the CDR3: TGCAGTGCTAGGATACACAATGAGCAGTTCTTC.

This clone was seen only once. The rearrangement links TRBV10-3 to TRBJ2-7; D uncertain. The V end was cut by 4 bases, the J end by 2 bases, with 9 bases between. Per the germline V gene, CDR1 is ENHRY and CDR2 is SYGVKD. CDR3 size: 13 residues. DNA for the CDR3: TGTGCCATCAGTGTTGTCAGCACCTACGAGCAGTACTTC. The encoded protein is CAISVVSTYEQYF.

The chain is built from TRBV4-3 and TRBJ2-3; 10 nucleotides align to TRBD2. CDR3 length: 16 residues. The germline CDR1 and CDR2 sequences are LGHNA and YSLEER. J gave up 8 bases and V 0 bases, and 8 bases lay outside the gene matches. This CDR3 is CASSQEGTSAFTTQYF. The DNA for the CDR3 is TGCGCCAGCAGCCAAGAAGGGACTAGCGCATTCACTACGCAGTATTTT.

V is TRBV10-1 and J is TRBJ2-7; D is unclear. The length of the CDR3 is 12 residues. V was clipped by 0 bases and J by 3 bases, with 3 bases between them. Germline-derived CDR1 and CDR2 are WNHNN and SYGVQD (reference sequence). CDR3 loop: CASSESLYEQYF. CDR3 nucleotide sequence: TGCGCCAGCAGTGAGTCGCTCTACGAGCAGTACTTC.

This chain joins TRBV15 and TRBJ2-4; D may be TRBD1 or TRBD2 (5 bases each). Germline CDR1 is LNHNV and CDR2 is YYDKDF (reference sequence). This CDR3 region has 16 residues. Trimming removed 5 bases at V and 0 bases at J, with 14 bases between. CDR3 protein: CATSHSRGVAKNIQYF. The CDR3 DNA sequence: TGTGCCACCAGCCATTCCCGGGGCGTAGCCAAAAACATTCAGTACTTC.

V gene TRBV19 combines with J gene TRBJ1-5, with D perhaps TRBD1 (5 bases). CDR1 is LNHDA and CDR2 is SQIVND in the germline V gene (reference sequence). Trimming shortened V by 0 bases and J by 8 bases, and 8 bases separated the two germline ends. The CDR3 is made up of 13 amino acids. This CDR3 is CASSIDRGKPQHF. The DNA for the CDR3 is TGTGCCAGTAGTATAGATCGGGGGAAGCCCCAGCATTTT.

V usage is TRBV28 and J usage is TRBJ2-5, with D possibly matching TRBD1 (6 bases). Germline V gene lookup returns CDR1 MDHEN and CDR2 SYDVKM. V was cut by 5 bases and J by 1 base, with 29 bases left in between. The CDR3 is 20 amino acids. The CDR3 nucleotides are TGTGCCAGCAGTCTCACTCCCCTCTTCCGAGACAAGGGGGTCCAAGAGACCCAGTACTTC. As protein: CASSLTPLFRDKGVQETQYF.

The chain couples TRBV9 to TRBJ2-2, with TRBD1 matching 8 bases. With 1 base clipped from V and 3 bases from J, the junction kept 8 bases outside the gene matches. CDR3 length equals 17 residues. CDR1 is SGDLS and CDR2 is YYNGEE in the germline V gene. For the CDR3, the DNA is TGTGCCAGCAGCGTATCCGGACAGGGAGCGGACACCGGGGAGCTGTTTTTT. Residues: CASSVSGQGADTGELFF. Looking up the rest from reference TRBV9 and TRBJ2-2 gives the full variable domain: DSGVTQTPKHLITATGQRVTLRCSPRSGDLSVYWYQQSLDQGLQFLIQYYNGEERAKGNILERFSAQQFPDLHSELNLSSLELGDSALYFCASSVSGQGADTGELFFGEGSRLTVL.

The rearrangement uses TRBV6-5 and TRBJ2-1; the match to TRBD2 covers 8 bases. The CDR3 sequence is 15 residues long. Germline values: CDR1 MNHEY, CDR2 SVGAGI. Losses at the gene ends were 3 bases for V and 3 bases for J; bases not matched to a gene: 4. The CDR3 sequence is CASSYELADYNEQFF. The CDR3 nucleotides read TGTGCCAGCAGTTATGAACTAGCGGACTACAATGAGCAGTTCTTC.

This chain connects TRBV4-1 to TRBJ2-1, with 12 bases fitting TRBD1. This CDR3 comprises 15 residues. Germline values: CDR1 MGHRA, CDR2 YSYEKL. J lost 8 bases, V lost 5 bases, and 7 bases had no gene match. The CDR3 is CASSDRDRGRYEQFF. In DNA form, the CDR3 reads TGCGCCAGCAGCGACCGGGACAGGGGGCGATATGAGCAGTTCTTC.

The chain has TRBV27 and TRBJ1-2; D gene ambiguous. Looked up from germline, CDR1 is MNHEY and CDR2 is SMNVEV (reference sequence). CDR3 length equals 15 residues. Between the trimmed V and J ends, which lost 4 bases and 5 bases, there was a span of 17 bases. Written as DNA, the CDR3 is TGTGCCAGCAGTTCCGACCCCGGTCGGAGGTATGGCTACACCTTC. This encodes CASSSDPGRRYGYTF.